The entry below describes one T cell receptor beta chain. The antigen is undetermined. The same CDR3 arises from other DNA sequences in this sample as well. Trimming pared 6 bases from V and 0 bases from J, leaving 6 bases between. CDR3 length: 13 amino acids. From germline, CDR1 is LNHDA and CDR2 SQIVND (reference sequence). The data derive from a study of T cell responses to AZD1222 COVID-19 vaccine. Study-wide points: Just five or six AZD1222 recipients tested seropositive at baseline. The donors showed a predominance of white British ancestry and of females, with possible underestimation of clonal diversity. None of the repertoires were sampled until the peak T cell response had passed. Spike regions recognized by vaccine-associated CD4 TCRs spanned the protein, led by 160-218 and 743-854.

Some clones are missing from TCRdb's copy, which holds only in-frame ones; the method was immunoSEQ multiplex PCR. The sample holds under 200,000 clones, 94% seen once. The sequencing here drew on peripheral blood, taken on day 0 of AZD1222 vaccination. The chain combines TRBV19 with TRBJ1-3; D remains ambiguous. This TCR was sampled from an adult in good health. CDR3 nucleotide sequence: TGTGCCAGTAGGTTGAGCTCTGGAAACACCATATATTTT. Protein product: CASRLSSGNTIYF.